The 10 T cell receptor beta chains listed next were all sequenced from one sample in a study of blood T cell repertoires in COVID-19. This table comes from immunoSEQ multiplex PCR, and its TCRdb copy is limited to in-frame clones, with some not included. The data contain 250,000 to 350,000 clones, around nine tenths of them singletons. Sequences were obtained from peripheral blood. The receptor set was obtained from a woman between 55 and 75 years old with acute or convalescent COVID-19.

The CDR3 DNA reads TGCGCCAGCAGCTTTGCGGGACAGGGGAATGAAAAACTGTTTTTT. Its protein product is CASSFAGQGNEKLFF. The chain recombines TRBV5-1 with TRBJ1-4; 10 bases line up with TRBD1. Trimming cost V 2 bases and J 5 bases; bases outside gene matches: 3. Germline CDR1 reads SGHRS; CDR2 reads YFSETQ. This CDR3 is built from 15 residues.

CDR3 in DNA: TGTGCCAGCAGCGTCCGACAGGACACAGATACGCAGTATTTT. It codes for CASSVRQDTDTQYF. The chain couples TRBV9 to TRBJ2-3, with D tentatively TRBD1 (6 bases). This CDR3 has 14 amino acids. The germline CDR1 and CDR2 sequences are SGDLS and YYNGEE. The ends were cut back, 2 bases at V and 2 bases at J, with 9 bases in the middle.

The genes are TRBV4-3 and TRBJ1-5; a possible D gene is TRBD1 (5 bases). V lost 0 bases, J lost 3 bases, and 12 bases lay in between. Germline-derived CDR1 and CDR2 are LGHNA and YSLEER. The CDR3 sequence is 16 residues long. The CDR3 nucleotides read TGCGCCAGCAGCCAAGATCGGGGGGTAATCAATCAGCCCCAGCATTTT. Protein: CASSQDRGVINQPQHF.

The chain employs TRBV5-6 and TRBJ1-5; perhaps TRBD1 as D (6 bases). Germline CDR1 is SGHDT and CDR2 is YYEEEE. The CDR3 extends over 14 amino acids. Trimming shortened V by 4 bases and J by 1 base, and 9 bases separated the two germline ends. CDR3 sequence: CASSPGHSNQPQHF. The CDR3 DNA reads TGTGCCAGCAGCCCGGGACACAGCAATCAGCCCCAGCATTTT.

The chain is built from TRBV7-2 and TRBJ2-1; TRBD1 matches 11 bases. The CDR3 covers 15 residues. Trimming removed 5 bases from V and 5 bases from J; junction bases left unmatched: 5. Germline CDR1 is SGHTA and CDR2 is FQGNSA. For the CDR3, the DNA is TGTGCCAGCAGCCTGGACAGGGGGCAGCACAATGAGCAGTTCTTC. Its translation: CASSLDRGQHNEQFF.

The rearrangement uses TRBV28 and TRBJ1-3; 8 bases are a match to TRBD1. Unmatched junction bases numbered 4, after V lost 6 bases and J lost 0 bases. The CDR3 is made up of 15 amino acids. Germline loops: CDR1 MDHEN, CDR2 SYDVKM. The CDR3 DNA follows: TGTGCCAGCAGACTCACAGGGGGCTCTGGAAACACCATATATTTT. It is translated as CASRLTGGSGNTIYF.

V usage is TRBV23-1 and J usage is TRBJ2-7; 10 bases are a match to TRBD1. TRBV23-1 is an open reading frame, and its role is uncertain. The V and J ends lost 6 bases and 2 bases, in that order; junction bases with no gene match: 25. The CDR3 covers 21 residues. The CDR3, as DNA: TGCGCCAGCAGCCAAGAAGACCGCCGTCCCATCGTGGGACAGGGGCCCTACGAGCAGTACTTC. Translating it yields CASSQEDRRPIVGQGPYEQYF.

This chain uses TRBV9 with TRBJ2-1; TRBD1 aligns across 8 bases. This CDR3 comprises 16 residues. The germline V gene has CDR1 SGDLS and CDR2 YYNGEE. After removal of 0 bases from V and 6 bases from J, the junction contained 8 bases not matched to a gene. The CDR3 nucleotides are TGTGCCAGCAGCGTAGCCGCTCAGGGGGCGCTCAATGAGCAGTTCTTC. Translating gives CASSVAAQGALNEQFF.

The chain recombines TRBV7-2 with TRBJ2-7; 8 positions agree with TRBD1. The CDR3 consists of 14 residues. V lost 5 bases to trimming and J lost 4 bases; unmatched junction nucleotides: 7. CDR1 is SGHTA and CDR2 is FQGNSA in the germline V gene. CDR3 nucleotide sequence: TGTGCCAGCAGCACCCAGGGGGCGGGGTACGAGCAGTACTTC. Translation gives CASSTQGAGYEQYF. The entire variable domain, with the rest obtained from reference TRBV7-2 and TRBJ2-7, is as follows: GAGVSQSPSNKVTEKGKDVELRCDPISGHTALYWYRQSLGQGLEFLIYFQGNSAPDKSGLPSDRFSAERTGGSVSTLTIQRTQQEDSAVYLCASSTQGAGYEQYFGPGTRLTVT.

J is TRBJ1-1 and V is TRBV7-2, with no clear D. Germline CDR1 and CDR2: SGHTA and FQGNSA. The ends were cut back, 2 bases at V and 0 bases at J, with 10 bases in the middle. The CDR3 runs to 15 residues. Written as DNA, the CDR3 is TGTGCCAGCAGCTTATCTCCAGGTATGAACACTGAAGCTTTCTTT. Its translation: CASSLSPGMNTEAFF.